The 14 T cell receptor beta chains in this list originate from one sample, sequenced in a study of immune cell composition in non-small cell lung cancer. Method: immunoSEQ multiplex PCR; TCRdb's copy keeps in-frame clones and lacks some. The sample includes 1,500 to 2,500 clones, approximately 72% of them seen just once. Normal lung was sampled as far from the tumour as possible, at least 3 cm. Sample: non-adjacent lung tissue. These receptors were obtained from a human donor with non-small cell lung cancer.

The chain carries TRBV11-1 and TRBJ1-1, with TRBD1 identical over 7 bases. The CDR3 is made up of 14 amino acids. Germline V gene lookup returns CDR1 SGHAT and CDR2 FQDESV (reference sequence). The junction had 8 bases not matched to a gene; V was cut back by 5 bases and J by 5 bases. In DNA form, the CDR3 reads TGTGCCAGCAGCACCGGACAGGTCACAACTGAAGCTTTCTTT. Its translation: CASSTGQVTTEAFF.

The chain carries TRBV5-1 and TRBJ2-1; TRBD2 aligns across 15 bases. CDR1 is SGHRS and CDR2 is YFSETQ in the germline V gene. The CDR3 totals 14 residues. V was pared by 3 bases and J by 9 bases, with 1 base of the junction left unmatched. The CDR3 DNA follows: TGCGCCAGCAGCTGGGGACTAGCGGGGGGTGAGCAGTTCTTC. Translated, it gives CASSWGLAGGEQFF. The variable domain in full, with the rest retrieved from reference TRBV5-1 and TRBJ2-1, is KAGVTQTPRYLIKTRGQQVTLSCSPISGHRSVSWYQQTPGQGLQFLFEYFSETQRNKGNFPGRFSGRQFSNSRSEMNVSTLELGDSALYLCASSWGLAGGEQFFGPGTRLTVL.

This sequence joins TRBV5-4 and TRBJ2-3, with 9 bases lining up with TRBD2. From germline, CDR1 is SGHNT and CDR2 YYREEE (reference sequence). Trimming removed 3 bases from V and 3 bases from J; junction bases left unmatched: 8. CDR3 size: 16 residues. CDR3 protein: CASSSYGLASTDTQYF. Here the CDR3 DNA reads TGTGCCAGCAGCTCATACGGACTAGCGTCAACAGATACGCAGTATTTT.

The J gene is TRBJ1-2, the V gene TRBV5-4; D uncertain. CDR1 and CDR2 (germline): SGHNT, YYREEE (reference sequence). This CDR3 comprises 14 residues. The V gene lost 0 bases and the J gene lost 8 bases, with 14 bases spanning the gap. CDR3 protein: CASSLGQSLLGYTF. CDR3 in DNA: TGTGCCAGCAGCTTGGGGCAATCCCTTTTAGGCTACACCTTC.

V gene TRBV5-1 combines with J gene TRBJ1-1, with D possibly being TRBD1 (5 bases). Deletions cut 6 bases from V and 9 bases from J, with 18 bases between. Germline CDR1 SGHRS, CDR2 YFSETQ. The CDR3 consists of 13 residues. Written as DNA, the CDR3 is TGCGCCAGCACCCAAGAACCGACAGATCAAGCTTTCTTT. The encoded protein is CASTQEPTDQAFF.

This clone has just a few counts. The chain joins TRBV19 to TRBJ2-1, with 7 bases identical to TRBD2. The CDR3 has 13 residues. V was pared by 7 bases and J by 9 bases, with 9 bases of the junction left unmatched. Germline CDR1 reads LNHDA; CDR2 reads SQIVND (reference sequence). The CDR3 protein is CASTPGGAGEQFF. The CDR3 DNA sequence: TGTGCCAGTACCCCGGGAGGAGCGGGTGAGCAGTTCTTC.

A few counts support this clone. The chain joins TRBV4-2 to TRBJ2-7, with 11 nucleotides matching TRBD2. This CDR3 has 17 amino acids. Germline V gene data show CDR1 as LGHNA and CDR2 as YNFKEQ. Trimming took 4 bases from V and 0 from J; bases not matched to a gene: 8. CDR3 region: CASSLRTSGLSSYEQYF. CDR3 DNA: TGTGCCAGCAGCCTCCGGACTAGCGGGCTTAGCTCCTACGAGCAGTACTTC.

The rearrangement uses TRBV28 and TRBJ1-2, with D possibly being TRBD1 (6 bases). This CDR3 contains 14 residues. The V gene's germline CDR1 is MDHEN and CDR2 SYDVKM. The germline V and J ends were trimmed by 5 bases and 3 bases, with 13 bases remaining between them. The CDR3 reads CASSPRGVDYGYTF. CDR3 bases: TGTGCCAGCAGTCCCAGGGGCGTGGACTATGGCTACACCTTC.

This clone was observed once. The rearrangement joins TRBV5-4 to TRBJ2-5; 14 bases line up with TRBD2. The CDR3 contains 17 residues. Germline CDR1 is SGHNT and CDR2 is YYREEE (reference sequence). Trimming cost V 4 bases and J 4 bases; bases outside gene matches: 9. The DNA of the CDR3 is TGTGCCAGCAGCCCCGGTCGACTAGCGGGGGGGGGAGAGACCCAGTACTTC. Its protein is CASSPGRLAGGGETQYF.

The chain carries TRBV5-1 and TRBJ1-1, with 9 bases fitting TRBD1. There are 13 residues in the CDR3. V lost 4 bases to trimming and J lost 6 bases; unmatched junction nucleotides: 4. CDR1 and CDR2 (germline): SGHRS, YFSETQ. CDR3 coding DNA: TGCGCCAGCAGCGCGGGACAGGGTGCTGAAGCTTTCTTT. Amino acids: CASSAGQGAEAFF.

This chain connects TRBV13 to TRBJ2-5, with 11 bases that match TRBD2. In germline, CDR1 is PRHDT, CDR2 FYEKMQ (reference sequence). The J segment lost 5 bases and the V segment lost 1 base, leaving 9 bases of the junction unmatched. The CDR3 contains 17 residues. CDR3 nucleotide sequence: TGTGCCAGCAGCTTAGCTTCTAGCGGGGGGACCAGGGAGACCCAGTACTTC. Its translation: CASSLASSGGTRETQYF.

The sample holds a few counts of this clone. The CDR3 is CASSVSGGSGANVLTF. Here the CDR3 DNA reads TGTGCCAGCAGTGTTAGCGGCGGCTCTGGGGCCAACGTCCTGACTTTC. The chain recombines TRBV6-1 with TRBJ2-6; D is possibly TRBD2 (6 bases). The germline V gene encodes CDR1 MNHNS and CDR2 SASEGT. V lost 4 bases and J lost 0, with 10 bases in between. The CDR3 covers 16 residues.

The V gene is TRBV10-3, the J gene TRBJ2-7; 9 bases align to TRBD1. The germline gives CDR1 ENHRY, CDR2 SYGVKD. The CDR3 consists of 13 residues. V lost 10 bases and J lost 6; bases outside the gene matches: 10. CDR3 nucleotide sequence: TGTGCCACCGGGACAGGGAACTTGGGCGAGCAGTACTTC. Amino acid sequence: CATGTGNLGEQYF.

V is TRBV7-9 and J is TRBJ1-2; no clear D gene. Germline V gene data show CDR1 as SEHNR and CDR2 as FQNEAQ (reference sequence). CDR3 length equals 12 residues. Trimming cost V 0 bases and J 7 bases, with 6 bases left between them. The CDR3 is CASSLAEFGYTF. CDR3 nucleotides: TGTGCCAGCAGCTTAGCGGAGTTTGGCTACACCTTC.